One and the same sample provided the 8 T cell receptor beta chains below, sequenced in a study of cytomegalovirus exposure and HLA in healthy donors (dated 2017 in TCRdb). Receptor amplification or capture employed the immunoSEQ multiplex PCR assay. A mixture of 60 forward primers for TCR Vbeta segments and 13 reverse primers for TCR Jbeta segments was used in the multiplex PCR. The clones in this table, taken by TCRdb from immuneACCESS, are in-frame only. Not every clone is retained; where verified, under half of the shortfall comes from an unresolved V gene, and the cause of the rest is unknown. In this sample the table shows 120,000 or so clones, 8% to 11% of which occur a single time. The top ten clonotypes cover 3.5% to 5% of the sample. Sequenced material: PBMCs. The receptors here all came from a woman between 18 and 29 years old in good health and CMV-seropositive.

The gene calls are TRBV27 and TRBJ2-7, with TRBD2 matching over 9 bases. Germline CDR1 MNHEY, CDR2 SMNVEV (reference sequence). V shed 5 bases and J 6 bases; nucleotides not matched to a gene: 5. This CDR3 spans 13 amino acids. In DNA form, the CDR3 reads TGTGCCAGCAGTCCGGGACTAGCCAGCGAGCAGTACTTC. It yields the protein CASSPGLASEQYF.

A few counts support this clone. The genes are TRBV27 and TRBJ1-2, with D perhaps TRBD1 (5 bases). Germline V CDR1 and CDR2: MNHEY, SMNVEV (reference sequence). The CDR3 has 15 amino acids. V lost 6 bases, J lost 8 bases, and 22 bases lay in between. The CDR3 DNA reads as TGTGCCAGCAGAACCTGGGGCGGTGGTGTTCCGGGCTACACCTTC. It specifies CASRTWGGGVPGYTF.

This clone was seen only a few times. The genes are TRBV5-1 and TRBJ2-3; TRBD2 matches 13 bases. This CDR3 is 17 amino acids long. V gave up 0 bases and J gave up 2 bases; unmatched junction bases: 3. CDR1 and CDR2 from the germline V gene are SGHRS and YFSETQ. CDR3 DNA sequence: TGCGCCAGCAGCTTGGGGACTAGCGGGAGACCCACAGATACGCAGTATTTT. Translation: CASSLGTSGRPTDTQYF.

CDR3: CASRSPGQGAFSEQFF. CDR3 bases: TGTGCCAGCAGATCTCCCGGACAGGGGGCTTTCAGTGAGCAGTTCTTC. The chain has TRBV27 and TRBJ2-1, with 11 bases fitting TRBD1. The length of the CDR3 is 16 residues. The germline CDR1 and CDR2 sequences are MNHEY and SMNVEV (reference sequence). With 6 bases clipped from V and 9 bases from J, the junction kept 13 bases outside the gene matches.

This clone has only a few counts. J is TRBJ1-1 and V is TRBV5-6; 7 positions agree with TRBD1. CDR1 is SGHDT and CDR2 is YYEEEE in the germline V gene. The CDR3 has 15 amino acids. V shed 3 bases and J 1 base; nucleotides not matched to a gene: 6. CDR3 bases: TGTGCCAGCAGCTCAGGGACAGTTAAGAACACTGAAGCTTTCTTT. It specifies CASSSGTVKNTEAFF.

The V call is TRBV9, the J call TRBJ1-3; D is ambiguous. Germline V gene sequence: CDR1 SGDLS, CDR2 YYNGEE. V shed 7 bases and J shed 4 bases, with 9 bases lying between them. The CDR3 is 12 amino acids. CDR3 nucleotide sequence: TGTGCCAGCGGTTCTCAGGGAAACACCATATATTTT. This sequence encodes CASGSQGNTIYF. The full variable domain, rest sourced from reference TRBV9 and TRBJ1-3, is DSGVTQTPKHLITATGQRVTLRCSPRSGDLSVYWYQQSLDQGLQFLIQYYNGEERAKGNILERFSAQQFPDLHSELNLSSLELGDSALYFCASGSQGNTIYFGEGSWLTVV.

This clone was counted only a few times. An end of the junction differs from the germline gene, which may be a read error. The rearrangement uses TRBV7-7 and TRBJ2-1, with D perhaps TRBD1 (6 bases). The CDR3 length is 16 residues. Germline V gives CDR1 SSHAT, CDR2 FNYEAQ (reference sequence). This CDR3 is CASSLGASRSYNEQFF. DNA of the CDR3: TGTGCTAGCAGCTTGGGGGCTAGCAGATCCTACAATGAGCAGTTCTTC.

The rearrangement links TRBV9 to TRBJ1-5; D is undetermined. Trimming pared 0 bases from V and 0 bases from J, leaving 7 bases between. The CDR3 is made up of 15 amino acids. Germline V lookup: CDR1 SGDLS, CDR2 YYNGEE. The CDR3 DNA follows: TGTGCCAGCAGCGTAGGGCCGAATAGCAATCAGCCCCAGCATTTT. It encodes CASSVGPNSNQPQHF.